These T cell receptor beta chains were read from a single sample in a study of CD8+CD57+ T cells in acquired aplastic anemia. TCRdb recomputed calls from the reads with MiXCR, one row per CDR3 protein. This table has 120,000 or so distinct CDR3 sequences, roughly 55% appearing once. Material: sorted CD4+, CD8+, or CD8+CD57+ T cells (not recorded which) from PBMCs. The receptor set was obtained from a human donor with aplastic anemia. Each CDR3 is given with its conserved first and last residue. Fields, in order: CDR3 protein, CDR3 DNA, V gene, CDR3 length, D gene, J gene, clone size. The D gene is left open where the match is weak. Not all rows give a size; the values are once, few, many and, for expanded clones, a class.

CDR3aa: CATSSEGTGVYEQYF
CDR3nt: TGTGCCACCAGCAGTGAAGGGACAGGAGTCTACGAGCAGTACTTC
v_gene: TRBV15
len: 15
d_gene: TRBD1
j_gene: TRBJ2-7
abundance: few

CDR3aa: CASSYSWGSYNEQFF
CDR3nt: TGTGCCAGCAGTTACTCCTGGGGATCCTACAATGAGCAGTTCTTC
v_gene: TRBV6-5
len: 15
d_gene: .
j_gene: TRBJ2-1
abundance: .

CDR3aa: CATSDFSTSSTDTQYF
CDR3nt: TGTGCCACCAGTGATTTTTCCACCTCTAGCACAGATACGCAGTATTTT
v_gene: TRBV24-1
len: 16
d_gene: .
j_gene: TRBJ2-3
abundance: .

CDR3aa: CASSGRGTGYNEQFF
CDR3nt: TGTGCCAGCAGTGGCCGGGGGACAGGGTACAATGAGCAGTTCTTC
v_gene: TRBV25-1
len: 15
d_gene: TRBD1
j_gene: TRBJ2-1
abundance: .

CDR3aa: CASSRQGLNQPQHF
CDR3nt: TGTGCCAGCAGCCGACAGGGACTCAATCAGCCCCAGCATTTT
v_gene: TRBV2
len: 14
d_gene: TRBD1
j_gene: TRBJ1-5
abundance: .

CDR3aa: CSARILHEQYF
CDR3nt: TGCAGTGCTAGAATCCTACACGAGCAGTACTTC
v_gene: TRBV20-1
len: 11
d_gene: .
j_gene: TRBJ2-7
abundance: .

CDR3aa: CASGAGSSYNEQFF
CDR3nt: TGTGCCAGTGGCGCCGGGAGCTCCTACAATGAGCAGTTCTTC
v_gene: TRBV19
len: 14
d_gene: .
j_gene: TRBJ2-1
abundance: .

CDR3aa: CASSHQHSDYEQYF
CDR3nt: TGCGCCAGCAGCCACCAACATTCCGACTACGAGCAGTACTTC
v_gene: TRBV4-1
len: 14
d_gene: .
j_gene: TRBJ2-7
abundance: .

CDR3aa: CASRKDRATGELFF
CDR3nt: TGTGCCAGTAGAAAAGACAGGGCCACCGGGGAGCTGTTTTTT
v_gene: TRBV19
len: 14
d_gene: TRBD1
j_gene: TRBJ2-2
abundance: .

CDR3aa: CASGGGTASYNEQFF
CDR3nt: TGTGCCAGCGGGGGAGGGACCGCATCCTACAATGAGCAGTTCTTC
v_gene: TRBV14
len: 15
d_gene: TRBD2
j_gene: TRBJ2-1
abundance: many

CDR3aa: CATSDPGSGNTIYF
CDR3nt: TGTGCCACCAGTGACCCCGGCTCTGGAAACACCATATATTTT
v_gene: TRBV24-1
len: 14
d_gene: .
j_gene: TRBJ1-3
abundance: few

CDR3aa: CASSLEGRQPQHF
CDR3nt: TGTGCCAGTAGTTTGGAGGGGAGGCAGCCCCAGCATTTT
v_gene: TRBV19
len: 13
d_gene: .
j_gene: TRBJ1-5
abundance: once

CDR3aa: CASSVRGETQYF
CDR3nt: TGTGCCAGCAGTGTCCGCGGAGAGACCCAGTACTTC
v_gene: TRBV2
len: 12
d_gene: .
j_gene: TRBJ2-5
abundance: few

CDR3aa: CASSLTDKRNQPQHF
CDR3nt: TGTGCCAGCAGCTTGACGGACAAACGGAATCAGCCCCAGCATTTT
v_gene: TRBV27
len: 15
d_gene: .
j_gene: TRBJ1-5
abundance: .

CDR3aa: CATSRDGRGQGEKLFF
CDR3nt: TGTGCCACCAGCAGAGATGGCAGGGGGCAGGGTGAAAAACTGTTTTTT
v_gene: TRBV15
len: 16
d_gene: TRBD1
j_gene: TRBJ1-4
abundance: .

CDR3aa: CASSLLGTGLLEQYF
CDR3nt: TGTGCCAGCAGCTTGTTAGGGACAGGGCTCCTCGAGCAGTACTTC
v_gene: TRBV5-8
len: 15
d_gene: TRBD1
j_gene: TRBJ2-7
abundance: many

CDR3aa: CAISDSSYEQYFGPGGELFF
CDR3nt: .
v_gene: TRBV10-3
len: 20
d_gene: .
j_gene: TRBJ2-2
abundance: .

CDR3aa: CSAPENTEAFF
CDR3nt: TGCAGTGCTCCCGAAAACACTGAAGCTTTCTTT
v_gene: TRBV20-1
len: 11
d_gene: .
j_gene: TRBJ1-1
abundance: few

CDR3aa: CASSSVTGTEDTQYF
CDR3nt: TGTGCCAGCAGTTCCGTTACCGGGACGGAAGATACGCAGTATTTT
v_gene: TRBV7-9
len: 15
d_gene: .
j_gene: TRBJ2-3
abundance: many

CDR3aa: CSAPPGVNWDSPLHF
CDR3nt: TGCAGTGCTCCTCCGGGGGTAAATTGGGATTCACCCCTCCACTTT
v_gene: TRBV20-1
len: 15
d_gene: .
j_gene: TRBJ1-6
abundance: .

CDR3aa: CASSPGSGDTDTQYF
CDR3nt: TGTGCCAGCAGCCCCGGGTCTGGAGACACAGATACGCAGTATTTT
v_gene: TRBV11-2
len: 15
d_gene: .
j_gene: TRBJ2-3
abundance: .

CDR3aa: CASSSSLAPRDSPLHF
CDR3nt: TGTGCCAGCAGCAGCTCTCTGGCCCCAAGGGATTCACCCCTCCACTTT
v_gene: TRBV11-1
len: 16
d_gene: .
j_gene: TRBJ1-6
abundance: once

CDR3aa: CASIRRGTGDKGYGYTF
CDR3nt: TGTGCCAGTATAAGACGTGGGACAGGGGATAAAGGGTATGGCTACACCTTC
v_gene: TRBV19
len: 17
d_gene: TRBD1
j_gene: TRBJ1-2
abundance: .

CDR3aa: CASSQGRSSSSSAPDRDF
CDR3nt: TGTGCCAGCAGCCAGGGGAGGTCTAGCTCCTCCTCGGCACCTGACCGGGACTTC
v_gene: TRBV7-8
len: 18
d_gene: .
j_gene: TRBJ2-7
abundance: once

CDR3aa: CAISGNSGNTIYF
CDR3nt: TGTGCCATCAGTGGCAACTCTGGAAACACCATATATTTT
v_gene: TRBV10-3
len: 13
d_gene: .
j_gene: TRBJ1-3
abundance: .

CDR3aa: CASSSAGRYGYTF
CDR3nt: TGTGCCAGCAGTTCGGCGGGTAGATATGGCTACACCTTC
v_gene: TRBV6-5
len: 13
d_gene: .
j_gene: TRBJ1-2
abundance: .

CDR3aa: CASSYDIGAEKETQYF
CDR3nt: TGTGCCAGCAGTTACGATATCGGGGCAGAAAAAGAGACCCAGTACTTC
v_gene: TRBV6-5
len: 16
d_gene: .
j_gene: TRBJ2-5
abundance: .

CDR3aa: CASSLGDLSSYEQYF
CDR3nt: TGCGCCAGCAGCTTGGGGGACCTCAGCTCCTACGAGCAGTACTTC
v_gene: TRBV5-1
len: 15
d_gene: .
j_gene: TRBJ2-7
abundance: few

CDR3aa: CASSPEDRAIANYGYTF
CDR3nt: TGTGCCAGCAGCCCCGAGGACAGGGCGATAGCTAACTATGGCTACACCTTC
v_gene: TRBV7-2
len: 17
d_gene: TRBD1
j_gene: TRBJ1-2
abundance: many

CDR3aa: CASSERMANQPQHF
CDR3nt: TGCGCCAGCAGTGAACGTATGGCCAATCAGCCCCAGCATTTT
v_gene: TRBV10-2
len: 14
d_gene: .
j_gene: TRBJ1-5
abundance: once

CDR3aa: CASSGLSGRAGDTQYF
CDR3nt: TGCGCCAGCAGTGGGCTTAGCGGGAGGGCCGGAGATACGCAGTATTTT
v_gene: TRBV10-2
len: 16
d_gene: TRBD2
j_gene: TRBJ2-3
abundance: .

CDR3aa: CASSEGVEQFF
CDR3nt: TGTGCCAGTAGCGAGGGGGTCGAGCAGTTCTTC
v_gene: TRBV19
len: 11
d_gene: .
j_gene: TRBJ2-1
abundance: many

CDR3aa: CASSNIGAYEQYF
CDR3nt: TGTGCCAGCAGCAATATAGGGGCCTACGAGCAGTACTTC
v_gene: TRBV6-1
len: 13
d_gene: .
j_gene: TRBJ2-7
abundance: .

CDR3aa: CASSQGLAGYNEQFF
CDR3nt: TGTGCCAGCAGCCAGGGACTAGCGGGTTACAATGAGCAGTTCTTC
v_gene: TRBV6-1
len: 15
d_gene: TRBD2
j_gene: TRBJ2-1
abundance: many

CDR3aa: CATSDEETGEQFF
CDR3nt: TGTGCCACCAGTGATGAGGAGACGGGTGAGCAGTTCTTC
v_gene: TRBV24-1
len: 13
d_gene: .
j_gene: TRBJ2-1
abundance: few

CDR3aa: CASSWGLNSPLHF
CDR3nt: TGTGCCAGCAGTTGGGGCCTGAATTCACCCCTCCACTTT
v_gene: TRBV7-2
len: 13
d_gene: .
j_gene: TRBJ1-6
abundance: .

CDR3aa: CASSVSGFRTNTGELFF
CDR3nt: TGTGCCAGCAGCGTGTCAGGGTTTCGAACGAACACCGGGGAGCTGTTTTTT
v_gene: TRBV5-4
len: 17
d_gene: .
j_gene: TRBJ2-2
abundance: many

CDR3aa: CASSVAGELFF
CDR3nt: TGTGCCAGCAGCGTAGCCGGGGAGCTGTTTTTT
v_gene: TRBV10-2
len: 11
d_gene: .
j_gene: TRBJ2-2
abundance: .

CDR3aa: CASSQEWDFTSPQHF
CDR3nt: TGCGCCAGCAGCCAAGAGTGGGACTTCACATCGCCCCAGCATTTT
v_gene: TRBV4-3
len: 15
d_gene: .
j_gene: TRBJ1-5
abundance: many

CDR3aa: CSALSGYGYTF
CDR3nt: TGCAGCGCCCTGTCGGGCTATGGCTACACCTTC
v_gene: TRBV29-1
len: 11
d_gene: .
j_gene: TRBJ1-2
abundance: .

CDR3aa: CASSYSSGQGNIQYF
CDR3nt: TGTGCCAGCAGTTACTCTTCGGGACAGGGGAACATTCAGTACTTC
v_gene: TRBV6-5
len: 15
d_gene: TRBD1
j_gene: TRBJ2-4
abundance: few

CDR3aa: CASSYSRTSIHEQYF
CDR3nt: TGTGCCAGCAGTTACTCTAGGACAAGTATCCACGAGCAGTACTTC
v_gene: TRBV6-5
len: 15
d_gene: .
j_gene: TRBJ2-7
abundance: .

CDR3aa: CASSFSSGGYSAGEQYF
CDR3nt: TGTGCCAGCAGCTTTTCCTCAGGGGGCTATTCGGCGGGGGAGCAGTACTTC
v_gene: TRBV5-6
len: 17
d_gene: TRBD1
j_gene: TRBJ2-7
abundance: many

CDR3aa: CASGGFGREGNEQYF
CDR3nt: TGTGCCAGCGGGGGGTTCGGCCGCGAAGGCAACGAGCAGTACTTT
v_gene: TRBV2
len: 15
d_gene: .
j_gene: TRBJ2-7
abundance: .

CDR3aa: CASSGQGQYNSPLHF
CDR3nt: TGTGCCAGCAGTGGTCAGGGGCAGTATAATTCACCCCTCCACTTT
v_gene: TRBV25-1
len: 15
d_gene: .
j_gene: TRBJ1-6
abundance: few

CDR3aa: CVSSTPSHPSTGTQYF
CDR3nt: TGTGTCAGCAGCACTCCCAGTCACCCTAGCACAGGTACGCAGTATTTT
v_gene: TRBV7-8
len: 16
d_gene: .
j_gene: TRBJ2-3
abundance: .

CDR3aa: CASSVGSLVQDTQYF
CDR3nt: TGTGCCAGCAGCGTAGGGAGCCTAGTTCAGGATACGCAGTATTTT
v_gene: TRBV9
len: 15
d_gene: .
j_gene: TRBJ2-3
abundance: .

CDR3aa: CASRRADPSYGYTF
CDR3nt: TGTGCCAGTAGAAGGGCTGATCCGTCCTATGGCTACACCTTC
v_gene: TRBV19
len: 14
d_gene: .
j_gene: TRBJ1-2
abundance: .

CDR3aa: CAIQGLAGVRDTQYF
CDR3nt: TGTGCCATCCAGGGACTAGCGGGGGTTAGAGATACGCAGTATTTT
v_gene: TRBV2
len: 15
d_gene: TRBD2
j_gene: TRBJ2-3
abundance: once